This T cell receptor beta chain was recovered during a study of blood T cell repertoires in COVID-19. As originally analysed: Quantification of nucleated cells was approximated via reference gene primer amplification. Sequencing was performed with immunoSEQ multiplex PCR; in TCRdb, only in-frame clones are kept and a portion is missing. V, J and clone size are taken as reported in that table, and D and trimming were inferred from the DNA itself. The sample has over 120,000 clones, more than 75% seen once. This CDR3 contains 17 residues. From germline, CDR1 is LGHDT and CDR2 YNNKEL (reference sequence). The trim removed 0 bases at V and 7 bases at J, leaving 8 bases unmatched.

The V gene is TRBV3-1 (or the pseudogene TRBV3-2), the J gene TRBJ2-2, with TRBD1 matching over 10 bases. Sample: peripheral blood. This sequence originates from a man between 45 and 60 years old who had recovered from COVID-19. Here the CDR3 reads CASSQEPDRGLIGELFF. DNA of the CDR3: TGTGCCAGCAGCCAAGAACCGGACAGGGGGTTGATCGGGGAGCTGTTTTTT.